This note documents a single T cell receptor (beta chain) sequence. This record belongs to a study of shared T cell receptors in the human thymus. Sequenced by immunoSEQ multiplex PCR; TCRdb stores in-frame clones only, minus some. The sample records hundreds of thousands of clones, roughly 90% being singletons. This sample was shared with a second study, whose subject was human thymus T cells.

The clonotype originates from a boy in the first two years of life with a congenital heart defect. Sequenced sample: thymocytes.

The DNA for the CDR3 is TGTGCCAGCATTGGGACAGGGGGCGGTGGAAACACCATATATTTT. Its protein is CASIGTGGGGNTIYF. The chain links TRBV6-5 to TRBJ1-3; 12 bases line up with TRBD1. Trimming took 7 bases from V and 3 from J; bases not matched to a gene: 4. This CDR3 is 15 amino acids long. Germline V CDR1 and CDR2: MNHEY, SVGAGI.